This T cell receptor beta chain was sequenced during a study of T cells after posttransplantation cyclophosphamide. General study results and limits: Skin or GI-infiltrating T cells shared few TRB sequences with blood. Later post-transplant blood repertoires were often dominated by donor CD8+ memory clones. After PTCy, TRB diversity resembled that of CNI/methotrexate controls.

This clone was recorded at least ten times. Its specificity is not known. On the day of bone marrow donation, the related graft donor provided peripheral blood. Only in-frame clones appear in the TCRdb table, and some are missing; sequencing was by immunoSEQ multiplex PCR. Listed here are approximately 25,000 clones without any singletons, the top ten holding about 4.5%. Germline CDR1 SGHRS, CDR2 YFSETQ. CDR3 length: 13 amino acids. With 4 bases removed from V and 6 bases from J, the gap between germline ends came to 11 bases. The chain recombines TRBV5-1 with TRBJ1-5; the D gene is possibly TRBD1 (5 bases). The specimen sequenced was PBMCs. The TCR was taken from a woman aged 50 to 60 in good health, CMV-negative, and a related stem cell transplant donor. CDR3 region: CASSQGTSQPQHF. CDR3 bases: TGCGCCAGCAGCCAGGGTACAAGTCAGCCCCAGCATTTT.